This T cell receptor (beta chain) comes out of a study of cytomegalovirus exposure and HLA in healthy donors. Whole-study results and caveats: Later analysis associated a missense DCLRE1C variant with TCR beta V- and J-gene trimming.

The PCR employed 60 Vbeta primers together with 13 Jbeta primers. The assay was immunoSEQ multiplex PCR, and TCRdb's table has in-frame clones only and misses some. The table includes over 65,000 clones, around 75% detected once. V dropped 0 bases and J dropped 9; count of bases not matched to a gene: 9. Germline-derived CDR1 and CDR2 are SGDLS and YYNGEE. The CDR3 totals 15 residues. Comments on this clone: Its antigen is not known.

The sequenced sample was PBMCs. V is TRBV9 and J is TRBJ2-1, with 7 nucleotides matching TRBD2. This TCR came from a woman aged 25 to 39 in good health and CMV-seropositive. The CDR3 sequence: CASSVGGRGLGEQFF. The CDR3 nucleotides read TGTGCCAGCAGCGTAGGTGGGAGGGGCTTGGGTGAGCAGTTCTTC.